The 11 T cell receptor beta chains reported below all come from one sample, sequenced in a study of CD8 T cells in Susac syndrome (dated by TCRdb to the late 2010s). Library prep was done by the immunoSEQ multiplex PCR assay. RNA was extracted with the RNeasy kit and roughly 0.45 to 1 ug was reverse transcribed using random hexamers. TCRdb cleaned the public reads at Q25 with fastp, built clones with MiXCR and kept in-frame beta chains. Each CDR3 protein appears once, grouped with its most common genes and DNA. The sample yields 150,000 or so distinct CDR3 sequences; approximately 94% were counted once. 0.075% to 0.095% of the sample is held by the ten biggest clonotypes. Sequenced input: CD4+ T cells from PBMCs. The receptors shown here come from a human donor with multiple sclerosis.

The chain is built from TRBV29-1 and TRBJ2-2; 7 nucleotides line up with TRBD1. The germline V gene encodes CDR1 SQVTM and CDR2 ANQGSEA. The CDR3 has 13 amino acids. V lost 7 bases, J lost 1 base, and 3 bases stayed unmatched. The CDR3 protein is CSGGQMNTGELFF. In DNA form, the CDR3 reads TGCAGCGGGGGACAGATGAACACCGGGGAGCTGTTTTTT.

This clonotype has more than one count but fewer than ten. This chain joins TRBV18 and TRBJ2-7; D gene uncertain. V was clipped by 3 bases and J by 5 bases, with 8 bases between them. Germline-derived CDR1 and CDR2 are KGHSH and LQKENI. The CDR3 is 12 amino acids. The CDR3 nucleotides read TGTGCCAGCTCACCGAGTTCTGACGAGCAGTACTTC. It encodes CASSPSSDEQYF.

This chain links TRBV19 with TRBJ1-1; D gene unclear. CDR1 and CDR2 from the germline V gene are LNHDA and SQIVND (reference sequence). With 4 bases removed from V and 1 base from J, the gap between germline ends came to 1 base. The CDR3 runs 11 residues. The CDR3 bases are TGTGCCAGTAGTAAGAACACTGAAGCTTTCTTT. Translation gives CASSKNTEAFF.

The CDR3 is CSARDMRGVDEQFF. As DNA, the CDR3 is TGCAGTGCTAGAGATATGCGGGGGGTGGATGAGCAGTTCTTC. This chain links TRBV20-1 with TRBJ2-1; 8 nucleotides agree with TRBD2. CDR3 length: 14 amino acids. The V gene's germline CDR1 is DFQATT and CDR2 SNEGSKA (reference sequence). V was pared by 0 bases and J by 8 bases, with 6 bases of the junction left unmatched.

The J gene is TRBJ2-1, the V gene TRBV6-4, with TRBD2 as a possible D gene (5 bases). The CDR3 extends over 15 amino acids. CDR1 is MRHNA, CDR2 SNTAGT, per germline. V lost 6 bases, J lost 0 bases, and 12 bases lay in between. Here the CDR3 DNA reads TGTGCCAGCAGCCCCGTGGGGAGCTCCTACAATGAGCAGTTCTTC. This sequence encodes CASSPVGSSYNEQFF.

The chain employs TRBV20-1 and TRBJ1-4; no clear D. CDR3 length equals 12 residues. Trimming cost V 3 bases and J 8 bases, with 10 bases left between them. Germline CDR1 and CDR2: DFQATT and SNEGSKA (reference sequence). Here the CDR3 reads CSASNRREKLFF. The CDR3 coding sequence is TGCAGTGCTAGTAACCGAAGAGAAAAACTGTTTTTT.

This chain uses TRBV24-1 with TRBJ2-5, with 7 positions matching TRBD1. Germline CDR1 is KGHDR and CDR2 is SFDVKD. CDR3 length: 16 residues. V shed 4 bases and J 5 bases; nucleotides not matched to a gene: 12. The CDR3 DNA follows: TGTGCCACCAGTGACTCTACTACAGGGGTCAGGGAGACCCAGTACTTC. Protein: CATSDSTTGVRETQYF.

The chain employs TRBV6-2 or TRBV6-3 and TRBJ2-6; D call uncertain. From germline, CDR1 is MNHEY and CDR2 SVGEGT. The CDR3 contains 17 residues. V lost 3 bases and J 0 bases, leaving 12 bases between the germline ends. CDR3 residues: CASSYPRQISGANVLTF. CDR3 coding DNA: TGTGCCAGCAGTTATCCGCGGCAGATCTCTGGGGCCAACGTCCTGACTTTC.

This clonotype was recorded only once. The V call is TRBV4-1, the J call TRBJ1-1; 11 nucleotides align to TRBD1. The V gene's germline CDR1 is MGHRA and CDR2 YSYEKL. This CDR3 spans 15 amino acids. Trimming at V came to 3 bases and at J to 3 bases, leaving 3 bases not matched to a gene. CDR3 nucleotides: TGCGCCAGCAGCCAGGGACAGGGGGGATACACTGAAGCTTTCTTT. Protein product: CASSQGQGGYTEAFF.

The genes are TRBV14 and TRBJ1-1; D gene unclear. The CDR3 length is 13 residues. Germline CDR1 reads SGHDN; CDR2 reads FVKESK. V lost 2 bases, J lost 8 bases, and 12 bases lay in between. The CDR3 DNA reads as TGTGCCAGCAGCCAAAATCTAGAGGGAGAAGCTTTCTTT. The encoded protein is CASSQNLEGEAFF.

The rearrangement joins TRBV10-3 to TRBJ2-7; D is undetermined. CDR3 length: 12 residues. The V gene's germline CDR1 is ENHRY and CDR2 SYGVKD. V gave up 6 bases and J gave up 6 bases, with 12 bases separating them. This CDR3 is CAISPERREQYF. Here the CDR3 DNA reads TGTGCCATCAGCCCCGAGAGGCGCGAGCAGTACTTC.